This entry is about one TCR beta chain. As yet, its antigen is unknown. This sample was taken from a study of OX40 agonist ivuxolimab in advanced cancers. Across the study: Partial responses were recorded for three patients, including one with hepatocellular carcinoma and two with cutaneous melanoma.

Assay: immunoSEQ multiplex PCR; the TCRdb copy retains only in-frame clones and omits some. The data contain approximately 37,000 clones, about nine tenths of them singletons. Blood specimens came from baseline, cycle 4 day 1, and cycle 7 day 1. Notes on the study in general: Low clonal expansion, among the lowest seen, marked partial responders at 0.1-3.0 mg/kg. The mean number of expanded clones was higher in CD8+ T cells than in CD4+.

Germline loops: CDR1 SEHNR, CDR2 FQNEAQ (reference sequence). This CDR3 comprises 15 residues. Trimming removed 1 base at V and 6 bases at J, with 13 bases between. Sequences were derived from CD4+ or CD8+ T cells sorted from blood, sampled in a trial of the OX40 agonist ivuxolimab. This chain joins TRBV7-9 and TRBJ2-1; tentative D call: TRBD1 (5 bases). The TCR sequence derives from an adult with an advanced solid tumor such as melanoma, head and neck, liver or kidney cancer. CDR3 DNA sequence: TGTGCCAGCAGCTTAGAAGTCCGCCAGGGCAATGAGCAGTTCTTC. This encodes CASSLEVRQGNEQFF.